This T cell receptor (beta chain) was captured by sequencing in a study of CD8 T cells in ankylosing spondylitis. Whole-study results and caveats: In the blood and synovial fluid of reactive arthritis, some motif variants had been previously reported.

Quantitative 5'-RACE with molecular barcodes generated TCR beta libraries. One entry per CDR3 protein results from TCRdb running MiXCR on the 5' RACE reads. The sample gives a few hundred thousand distinct CDR3 sequences, about 10% of which show up once; approximately 20% is in the top ten. Ten or more counts support this clonotype. Its specificity is unknown. The CDR3 is 13 amino acids. Germline V lookup: CDR1 MNHNY, CDR2 SVGAGI (reference sequence). V lost 2 bases and J 4 bases, leaving 6 bases between the germline ends. What was sequenced was blood, either unsorted or a sorted T cell fraction (not recorded which). This receptor was taken from a male donor with ankylosing spondylitis or in good health (not recorded which). The chain employs TRBV6-6 and TRBJ2-1; D unresolved. CDR3 sequence reads: CASSYEEYNEQFF. The CDR3 DNA sequence: TGTGCCAGCAGTTACGAGGAGTACAATGAGCAGTTCTTC.